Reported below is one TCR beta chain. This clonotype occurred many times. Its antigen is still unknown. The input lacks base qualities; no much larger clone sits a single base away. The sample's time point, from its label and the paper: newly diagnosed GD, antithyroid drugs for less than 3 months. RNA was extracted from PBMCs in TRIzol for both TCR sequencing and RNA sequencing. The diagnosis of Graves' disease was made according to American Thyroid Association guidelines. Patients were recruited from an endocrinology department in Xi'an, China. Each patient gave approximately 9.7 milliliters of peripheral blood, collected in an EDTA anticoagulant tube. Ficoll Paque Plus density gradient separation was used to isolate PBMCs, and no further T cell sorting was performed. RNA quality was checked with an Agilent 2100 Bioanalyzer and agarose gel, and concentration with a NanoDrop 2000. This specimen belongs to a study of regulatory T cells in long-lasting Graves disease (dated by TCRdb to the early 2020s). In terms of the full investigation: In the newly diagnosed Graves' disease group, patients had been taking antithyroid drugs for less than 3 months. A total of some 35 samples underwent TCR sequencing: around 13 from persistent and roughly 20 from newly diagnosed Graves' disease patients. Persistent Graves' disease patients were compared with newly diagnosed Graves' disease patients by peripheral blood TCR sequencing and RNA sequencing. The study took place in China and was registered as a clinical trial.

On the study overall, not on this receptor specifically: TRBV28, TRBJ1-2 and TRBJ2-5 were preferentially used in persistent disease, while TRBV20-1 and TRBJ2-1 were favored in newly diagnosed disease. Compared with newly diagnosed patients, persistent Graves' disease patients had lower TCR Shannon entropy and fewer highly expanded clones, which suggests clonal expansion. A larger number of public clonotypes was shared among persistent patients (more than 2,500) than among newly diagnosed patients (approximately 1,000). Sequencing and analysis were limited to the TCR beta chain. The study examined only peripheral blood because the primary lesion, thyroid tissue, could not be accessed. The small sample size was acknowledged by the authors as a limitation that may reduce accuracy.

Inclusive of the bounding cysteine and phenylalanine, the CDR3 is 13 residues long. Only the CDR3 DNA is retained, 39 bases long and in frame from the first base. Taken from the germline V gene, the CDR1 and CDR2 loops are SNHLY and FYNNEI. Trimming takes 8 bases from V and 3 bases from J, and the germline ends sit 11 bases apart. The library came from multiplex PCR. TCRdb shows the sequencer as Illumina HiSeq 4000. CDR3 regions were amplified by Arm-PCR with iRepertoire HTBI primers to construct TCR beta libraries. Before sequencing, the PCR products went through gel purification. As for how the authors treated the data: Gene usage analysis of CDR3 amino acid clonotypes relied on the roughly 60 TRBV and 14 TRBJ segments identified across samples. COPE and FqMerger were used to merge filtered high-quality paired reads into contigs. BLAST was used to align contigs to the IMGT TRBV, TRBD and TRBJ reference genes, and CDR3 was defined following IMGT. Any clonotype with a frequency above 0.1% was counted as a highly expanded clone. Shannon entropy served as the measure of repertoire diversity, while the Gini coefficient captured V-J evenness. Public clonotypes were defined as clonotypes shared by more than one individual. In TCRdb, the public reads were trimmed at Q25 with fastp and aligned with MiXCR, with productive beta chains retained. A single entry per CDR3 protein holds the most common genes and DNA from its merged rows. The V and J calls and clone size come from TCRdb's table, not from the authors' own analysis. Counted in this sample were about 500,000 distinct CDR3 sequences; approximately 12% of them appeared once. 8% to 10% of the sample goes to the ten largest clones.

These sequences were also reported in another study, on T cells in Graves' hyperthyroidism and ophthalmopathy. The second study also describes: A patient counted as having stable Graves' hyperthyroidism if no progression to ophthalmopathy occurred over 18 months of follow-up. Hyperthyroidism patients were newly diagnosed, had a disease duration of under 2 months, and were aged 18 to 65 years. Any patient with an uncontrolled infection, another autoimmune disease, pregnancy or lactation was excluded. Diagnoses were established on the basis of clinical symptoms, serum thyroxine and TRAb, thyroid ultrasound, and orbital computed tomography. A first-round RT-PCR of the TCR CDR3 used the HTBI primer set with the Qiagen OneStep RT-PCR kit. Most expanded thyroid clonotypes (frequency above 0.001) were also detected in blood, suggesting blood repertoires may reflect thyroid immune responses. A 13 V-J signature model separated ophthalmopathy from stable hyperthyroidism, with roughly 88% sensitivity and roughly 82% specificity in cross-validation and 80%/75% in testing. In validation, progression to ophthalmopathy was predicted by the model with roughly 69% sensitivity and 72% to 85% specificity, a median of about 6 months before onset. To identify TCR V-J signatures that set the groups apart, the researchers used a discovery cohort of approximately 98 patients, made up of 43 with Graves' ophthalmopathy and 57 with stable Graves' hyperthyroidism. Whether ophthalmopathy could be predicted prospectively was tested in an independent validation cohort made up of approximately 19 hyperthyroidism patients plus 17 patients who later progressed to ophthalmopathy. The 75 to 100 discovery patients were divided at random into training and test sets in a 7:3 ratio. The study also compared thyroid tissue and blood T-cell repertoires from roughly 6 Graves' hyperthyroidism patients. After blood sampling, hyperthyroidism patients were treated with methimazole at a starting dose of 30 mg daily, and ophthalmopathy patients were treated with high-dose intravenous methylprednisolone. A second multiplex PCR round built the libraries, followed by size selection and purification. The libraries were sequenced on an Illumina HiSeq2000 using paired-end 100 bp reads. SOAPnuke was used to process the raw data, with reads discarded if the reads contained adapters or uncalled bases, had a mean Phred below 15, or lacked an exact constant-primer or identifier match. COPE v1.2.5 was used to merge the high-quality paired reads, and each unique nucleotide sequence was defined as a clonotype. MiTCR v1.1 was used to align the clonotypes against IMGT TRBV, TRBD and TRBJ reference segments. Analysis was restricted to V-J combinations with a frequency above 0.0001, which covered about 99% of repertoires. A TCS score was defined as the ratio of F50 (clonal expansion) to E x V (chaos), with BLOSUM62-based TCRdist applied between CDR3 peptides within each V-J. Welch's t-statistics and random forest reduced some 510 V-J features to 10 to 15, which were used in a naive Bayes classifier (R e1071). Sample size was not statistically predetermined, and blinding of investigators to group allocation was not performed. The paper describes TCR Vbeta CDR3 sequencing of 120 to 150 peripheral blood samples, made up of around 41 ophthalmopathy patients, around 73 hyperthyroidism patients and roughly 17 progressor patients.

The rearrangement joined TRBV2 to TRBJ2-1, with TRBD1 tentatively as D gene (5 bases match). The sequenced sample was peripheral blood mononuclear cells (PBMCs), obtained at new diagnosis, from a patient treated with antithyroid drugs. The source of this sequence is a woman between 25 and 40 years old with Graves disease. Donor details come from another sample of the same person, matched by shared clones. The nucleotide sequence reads TGTGCCAGCCAGGGTTCCTACTACAATGAGCAGTTCTTC. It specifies CASQGSYYNEQFF.